The 32 T cell receptor beta chains presented below share a single source sample, sequenced in a study of blood T cell repertoires in COVID-19. TCRdb's table, derived via immunoSEQ multiplex PCR, lists solely in-frame clones and lacks some. This sample yields roughly 140,000 clones, of which 65% to 85% are seen a single time; around 5.4% belongs to the top ten. The sequenced material came from PBMCs or T cells enriched from blood (not recorded which). The receptors originated from a woman between 50 and 59 years old who had been exposed to COVID-19.

This clone occurred a few times. The chain joins TRBV19 to TRBJ2-7, with 9 bases that match TRBD1. Germline V gene sequence: CDR1 LNHDA, CDR2 SQIVND (reference sequence). V was pared by 5 bases and J by 5 bases, with 10 bases of the junction left unmatched. The CDR3 has 15 amino acids. In DNA, the CDR3 is TGTGCCAGTAGTGTCACGGGACAGGGACTACACGAGCAGTACTTC. It codes for CASSVTGQGLHEQYF.

In this sample, this clone turned up a few times. V usage is TRBV6-5 and J usage is TRBJ1-4; possible D gene TRBD1, 6 bases. Germline V gives CDR1 MNHEY, CDR2 SVGAGI. V was pared by 8 bases and J by 8 bases, with 12 bases between. The CDR3 is 12 residues long. The CDR3 DNA sequence: TGTGCCAGCGCCCCAGGGGTGGAAAAACTGTTTTTT. The encoded protein is CASAPGVEKLFF.

The chain has TRBV18 and TRBJ2-1; D possibly corresponds to TRBD2 (5 bases). This CDR3 has 12 amino acids. The V gene's germline CDR1 is KGHSH and CDR2 LQKENI. V lost 1 base, J lost 10 bases, and 8 bases lay in between. CDR3 bases: TGTGCCAGCTCACCACTCGGCGGGGAGCAGTTCTTC. It codes for CASSPLGGEQFF.

In this sample, this clone turned up a few times. The rearrangement uses TRBV5-8 and TRBJ1-1; 10 bases match TRBD1. This CDR3 spans 16 amino acids. The junction had 7 bases not matched to a gene; V was cut back by 5 bases and J by 0 bases. CDR1 SGHTS and CDR2 YDEGEE come from the germline V gene. For the CDR3, the DNA is TGTGCCAGCAGATGGGCGACAGGGGGCCTGAACACTGAAGCTTTCTTT. Its protein is CASRWATGGLNTEAFF.

This sequence joins TRBV7-9 and TRBJ2-7; the D is unclear. This CDR3 is 11 amino acids long. V was shortened by 3 bases and J by 5 bases, with 5 bases between the two germline ends. Looked up from germline, CDR1 is SEHNR and CDR2 is FQNEAQ (reference sequence). CDR3: CASSLGDEQYF. CDR3 DNA: TGTGCCAGCAGCTTGGGCGACGAGCAGTACTTC.

V usage is TRBV12-5 and J usage is TRBJ2-5; TRBD2 matches 8 bases. The junction had 3 bases not matched to a gene; V was cut back by 6 bases and J by 0 bases. Germline CDR1 LGHNT, CDR2 FRNRAP. There are 14 residues in the CDR3. CDR3 coding DNA: TGTGCTAGTGGGTTAGCGGGGAACCAAGAGACCCAGTACTTC. It translates to CASGLAGNQETQYF.

This rearrangement joins TRBV5-1 to TRBJ2-7; no reliable D call. Germline V gene lookup returns CDR1 SGHRS and CDR2 YFSETQ. This CDR3 comprises 13 residues. Trimming shortened V by 2 bases and J by 0 bases, and 6 bases separated the two germline ends. CDR3 protein: CASSFQVSYEQYF. Written as DNA, the CDR3 is TGCGCCAGCAGCTTTCAGGTCTCCTACGAGCAGTACTTC.

The genes are TRBV12-5 and TRBJ2-7; TRBD2 is a possible D gene (6 bases). The CDR3 is 15 residues long. Trimming cost V 2 bases and J 2 bases, with 13 bases left between them. CDR1 LGHNT and CDR2 FRNRAP come from the germline V gene. In nucleotides, the CDR3 is TGTGCTAGTGGTTTGTACGGGAGAGGGACCTACGAGCAGTACTTC. The encoded protein is CASGLYGRGTYEQYF.

This clone has only one observation. The rearrangement uses TRBV6-5 and TRBJ2-7, with TRBD2 identical over 7 bases. The V segment lost 7 bases and the J segment 2 bases; nucleotides outside the gene matches: 5. The CDR3 is 13 amino acids. From germline, CDR1 is MNHEY and CDR2 SVGAGI. CDR3 loop: CASTPGGTYEQYF. CDR3 coding DNA: TGTGCCAGCACCCCCGGGGGGACCTACGAGCAGTACTTC.

J is TRBJ1-1 and V is TRBV5-1; TRBD1 matches at 7 bases. Germline CDR1 is SGHRS and CDR2 is YFSETQ. V was pared by 1 base and J by 7 bases, with 7 bases of the junction left unmatched. The CDR3 contains 14 residues. In nucleotides, the CDR3 is TGCGCCAGCAGCTTGTCGGGACAGAACGTTGAAGCTTTCTTT. Translating it yields CASSLSGQNVEAFF.

This chain joins TRBV27 and TRBJ2-3, with 8 bases aligning to TRBD2. The CDR3 contains 12 residues. V lost 8 bases, J lost 3 bases, and 1 base stayed unmatched. CDR1 and CDR2 from the germline V gene are MNHEY and SMNVEV (reference sequence). CDR3 coding DNA: TGTGCCAGCTCGGGGGGGACAGATACGCAGTATTTT. Translated, it gives CASSGGTDTQYF.

This sequence joins TRBV19 and TRBJ2-3, with TRBD2 matching over 10 bases. This CDR3 comprises 16 residues. The V and J ends lost 6 bases and 3 bases, in that order; junction bases with no gene match: 9. Per the germline V gene, CDR1 is LNHDA and CDR2 is SQIVND (reference sequence). The CDR3 reads CASRVWKAGGTDTQYF. In nucleotides, the CDR3 is TGTGCCAGTAGAGTCTGGAAAGCGGGGGGGACAGATACGCAGTATTTT.

The chain employs TRBV5-4 and TRBJ1-1; D call uncertain. V dropped 1 base and J dropped 1 base, with 8 bases sitting between them. CDR3 length: 14 residues. CDR1 and CDR2 from the germline V gene are SGHNT and YYREEE (reference sequence). The DNA for the CDR3 is TGTGCCAGCAGCTTGAGCTTGAGGAACACTGAAGCTTTCTTT. Amino acid sequence: CASSLSLRNTEAFF.

The chain carries TRBV4-3 and TRBJ2-1; a weak D match, TRBD2 (7 bases). V lost 0 bases and J lost 12, with 15 bases in between. CDR3 length: 14 amino acids. Germline assignment: CDR1 LGHNA and CDR2 YSLEER. The CDR3 sequence is CASSQDYSRGRQFF. CDR3 DNA: TGCGCCAGCAGCCAAGATTATTCGCGGGGGCGGCAGTTCTTC.

The chain employs TRBV2 and TRBJ1-5; 8 nucleotides match TRBD1. This CDR3 is 15 amino acids long. Germline V gene lookup returns CDR1 SNHLY and CDR2 FYNNEI. Trimming took 7 bases from V and 2 from J; bases not matched to a gene: 7. CDR3 DNA: TGTGCCAGCAAGAGGACAGGGACCGGCAATCAGCCCCAGCATTTT. Translated: CASKRTGTGNQPQHF.

This clone occurred a few times. V usage is TRBV6-7 and J usage is TRBJ2-1; the D is unclear. TRBV6-7 is an open reading frame, and its role is uncertain. V was trimmed by 6 bases and J by 9 bases, leaving 12 bases between them. This CDR3 region has 12 residues. DNA of the CDR3: TGTGCCAGCAGCCCCCGACTGGGTGAGCAGTTCTTC. Protein sequence: CASSPRLGEQFF.

V gene TRBV6-5 combines with J gene TRBJ1-5, with TRBD1 as a possible D gene (6 bases). V lost 6 bases and J lost 3, with 12 bases in between. This CDR3 contains 14 residues. CDR1 MNHEY and CDR2 SVGAGI come from the germline V gene. CDR3: CASRPQGINQPQHF. The CDR3 region has the DNA TGTGCCAGCAGGCCCCAGGGGATCAATCAGCCCCAGCATTTT.

As DNA, the CDR3 is TGTGCCTGGAGTGTGGTGACAGGAACATACTCTGGAAACACCATATATTTT. Amino acid sequence: CAWSVVTGTYSGNTIYF. V and J are TRBV30 and TRBJ1-3; TRBD1 is a possible D gene (6 bases). Germline V gene lookup returns CDR1 GTSNPN and CDR2 SVGIG (reference sequence). V gave up 0 bases and J gave up 0 bases, with 15 bases separating them. The CDR3 length is 17 residues.

The gene calls are TRBV28 and TRBJ2-7; D is perhaps TRBD1 (5 bases). CDR1 and CDR2 from the germline V gene are MDHEN and SYDVKM. The CDR3 contains 13 residues. Trimming removed 4 bases at V and 2 bases at J, with 9 bases between. For the CDR3, the DNA is TGTGCCAGCAGTTCTGGGGCCCCCTACGAGCAGTACTTC. Its protein is CASSSGAPYEQYF.

This chain connects TRBV7-2 to TRBJ2-2; D may be TRBD2 (5 bases). The CDR3 is made up of 14 amino acids. Between the trimmed V and J ends, which lost 2 bases and 7 bases, there was a span of 11 bases. Germline loops: CDR1 SGHTA, CDR2 FQGNSA. CDR3 amino acids: CASSLPSPGGELFF. CDR3 sequence (DNA): TGTGCCAGCAGCTTACCTAGCCCGGGCGGGGAGCTGTTTTTT. The variable domain in full, completed from reference TRBV7-2 and TRBJ2-2, reads GAGVSQSPSNKVTEKGKDVELRCDPISGHTALYWYRQSLGQGLEFLIYFQGNSAPDKSGLPSDRFSAERTGGSVSTLTIQRTQQEDSAVYLCASSLPSPGGELFFGEGSRLTVL.

The chain links TRBV7-6 to TRBJ2-7; 10 bases line up with TRBD2. CDR3 length: 16 amino acids. The V and J ends lost 0 bases and 5 bases, in that order; junction bases with no gene match: 7. Germline V gene data show CDR1 as SGHVS and CDR2 as FNYEAQ. The CDR3 spells CASSLATSGFFNEQYF. The CDR3 nucleotides read TGTGCCAGCAGCTTAGCGACTAGCGGGTTCTTCAACGAGCAGTACTTC.

CDR3 coding DNA: TGTGCCAGCAGCACCCGCCGGGACAGGGCGGGCCATGAGCAGTTCTTC. This codes for CASSTRRDRAGHEQFF. This chain connects TRBV21-1 to TRBJ2-1; the D call of TRBD1 is as the table states it, not checked on the DNA. TRBV21-1 is tagged as a pseudogene. The length of the CDR3 is 16 residues.

This chain joins TRBV5-6 and TRBJ1-1; TRBD1 matches 9 bases. CDR1 is SGHDT and CDR2 is YYEEEE in the germline V gene. Trimming cost V 4 bases and J 6 bases; bases outside gene matches: 10. The length of the CDR3 is 15 residues. CDR3 sequence reads: CASSIGTGRRSEAFF. CDR3 in DNA: TGTGCCAGCAGCATAGGGACAGGGAGACGCTCTGAAGCTTTCTTT.

The chain couples TRBV4-1 to TRBJ2-7, with 8 bases that match TRBD1. In germline, CDR1 is MGHRA, CDR2 YSYEKL. V lost 10 bases, J lost 1 base, and 6 bases stayed unmatched. This CDR3 spans 13 amino acids. This CDR3 reads CATGQGGSYEQYF. CDR3 sequence (DNA): TGCGCCACCGGACAGGGAGGTTCCTACGAGCAGTACTTC.

The chain employs TRBV24-1 and TRBJ2-3, with 8 bases aligning to TRBD2. CDR1 is KGHDR and CDR2 is SFDVKD in the germline V gene. CDR3 size: 16 residues. The junction had 9 bases not matched to a gene; V was cut back by 6 bases and J by 2 bases. CDR3 nucleotide sequence: TGTGCCACCAGTAGGGGGGTAGCGGGATACACAGATACGCAGTATTTT. It encodes CATSRGVAGYTDTQYF.

The chain couples TRBV6-4 to TRBJ1-2; 7 nucleotides agree with TRBD1. Germline assignment: CDR1 MRHNA and CDR2 SNTAGT. The CDR3 runs 13 residues. The junction had 4 bases not matched to a gene; V was cut back by 6 bases and J by 3 bases. CDR3 loop: CASRVDRDYGYTF. CDR3 sequence (DNA): TGTGCCAGCAGAGTTGACAGGGACTATGGCTACACCTTC.

The chain joins TRBV3-1 (or the pseudogene TRBV3-2) to TRBJ2-3; weak D call: TRBD2 (6 bases). The CDR3 has 18 residues. V was trimmed by 5 bases and J by 1 base, leaving 22 bases between them. Per the germline V gene, CDR1 is LGHDT and CDR2 is YNNKEL (reference sequence). In DNA, the CDR3 is TGTGCCAGCAGCAAGGGCCAACTCGTGGGGGGTGGCACAGATACGCAGTATTTT. This translates into CASSKGQLVGGGTDTQYF.

V usage is TRBV5-1 and J usage is TRBJ2-5, with a tentative D call TRBD2 (7 bases). V was cut by 0 bases and J by 1 base, with 19 bases left in between. This CDR3 contains 18 residues. CDR1 is SGHRS, CDR2 YFSETQ, per germline. CDR3 sequence: CASSLAFSAGAFQETQYF. The CDR3 nucleotides are TGCGCCAGCAGCTTGGCCTTTTCCGCGGGGGCCTTCCAAGAGACCCAGTACTTC.

The chain uses TRBV29-1 and TRBJ2-1, with 7 bases that match TRBD1. Per germline, CDR1 SQVTM and CDR2 ANQGSEA. The CDR3 loop spans 14 amino acids. Trimming at V came to 7 bases and at J to 5 bases, leaving 11 bases not matched to a gene. CDR3 nucleotides: TGCAGCGCTAGAGGGGGCGCCTCTGACAATGAGCAGTTCTTC. Protein: CSARGGASDNEQFF.

The V gene is TRBV19, the J gene TRBJ2-1; 7 nucleotides align to TRBD2. Unmatched junction bases numbered 9, after V lost 7 bases and J lost 3 bases. Germline V gene sequence: CDR1 LNHDA, CDR2 SQIVND (reference sequence). This CDR3 is 15 amino acids long. In nucleotides, the CDR3 is TGTGCCAGTACCAGCCGGGAGGAGGGCTACAATGAGCAGTTCTTC. It is translated as CASTSREEGYNEQFF.

The chain uses TRBV5-1 and TRBJ1-4, with 11 bases fitting TRBD1. J gave up 7 bases and V 3 bases, and 5 bases lay outside the gene matches. Germline values: CDR1 SGHRS, CDR2 YFSETQ. The CDR3 extends over 15 amino acids. The CDR3 nucleotides read TGCGCCAGCAGCTGGACAGGGGGCAATGGTGAAAAACTGTTTTTT. Its protein product is CASSWTGGNGEKLFF.

The V gene is TRBV3-1 (or the pseudogene TRBV3-2), the J gene TRBJ1-4, with 10 bases aligning to TRBD1. CDR1 LGHDT and CDR2 YNNKEL come from the germline V gene (reference sequence). The CDR3 spans 14 residues. V dropped 5 bases and J dropped 7; count of bases not matched to a gene: 4. CDR3 sequence reads: CASSLTGGREKLFF. The CDR3 DNA sequence: TGTGCCAGCAGCTTGACAGGGGGCCGTGAAAAACTGTTTTTT.